The clone carrying this TCR beta chain was seen more than once but under ten times. The data stem from a study of blood T cell repertoires in COVID-19. Participant reports of clinical history set cohort assignment. Per the authors' pipeline: Using reference gene primer amplification, nucleated cell counts were estimated. Data came from immunoSEQ multiplex PCR; TCRdb stores just in-frame clones and leaves some out. V, J and clone size were drawn from that table, and D and trimming were deduced from the DNA. Here the sample spans roughly 220,000 clones, just over 85% being singletons. The specimen was PBMCs or T cells enriched from blood (not recorded which). This receptor was identified in a woman aged 40-49 years with acute COVID-19.

The CDR3 region is CASSGRGGPSNEQFF. The CDR3 DNA follows: TGTGCCAGCAGCGGGCGGGGGGGCCCCTCGAATGAGCAGTTCTTC. The chain carries TRBV9 and TRBJ2-1, with 9 positions matching TRBD2. The J segment lost 7 bases and the V segment lost 3 bases, leaving 8 bases of the junction unmatched. The CDR3 contains 15 residues. Germline values: CDR1 SGDLS, CDR2 YYNGEE.